Given below is one T cell receptor (beta chain) in context. This sample is drawn from a study of cytomegalovirus exposure and HLA in healthy donors. It was with 60 Vbeta and 13 Jbeta primers that the PCR ran. The repertoire was sequenced with immunoSEQ multiplex PCR; TCRdb's copy has only in-frame clones and lacks some. The repertoire holds some 170,000 clones, with 80% to 85% as singletons. V was pared by 4 bases and J by 7 bases, with 11 bases of the junction left unmatched. There are 15 residues in the CDR3. Germline V gives CDR1 SGHDT, CDR2 YYEEEE. Sequences were obtained from PBMCs. This chain links TRBV5-6 with TRBJ1-5, with 7 bases aligning to TRBD1. The origin of this receptor is a young woman in good health and CMV-seronegative. The CDR3: CASSAFTSGGQPQHF. The DNA of the CDR3 is TGTGCCAGCAGCGCGTTTACCTCAGGGGGACAGCCCCAGCATTTT. The whole variable domain, remainder taken from reference TRBV5-6 and TRBJ1-5, is DAGVTQSPTHLIKTRGQQVTLRCSPKSGHDTVSWYQQALGQGPQFIFQYYEEEERQRGNFPDRFSGHQFPNYSSELNVNALLLGDSALYLCASSAFTSGGQPQHFGDGTRLSIL.